This is a list of T cell receptor beta chains from one sample in a study of blood T cell repertoires in COVID-19. Sequenced by immunoSEQ multiplex PCR; TCRdb stores in-frame clones only, minus some. Here the sample spans some 220,000 clones, around 81% being singletons. Sequenced: peripheral blood. All receptors come from a woman aged 70 to 79 with acute or convalescent COVID-19. Each CDR3 is given with its conserved first and last residue. D genes are given only for firm matches. Some rows have no size entry. The others give once, few or many, or a class for an expanded clone.

size: few
J: TRBJ1-3
D: TRBD1
V: TRBV2
DNA: TGTGCCAGCAGTGAGGCCGACAGGGCTGGAAACACCATATATTTT
CDR3: CASSEADRAGNTIYF

size: .
J: TRBJ1-6
D: .
V: TRBV11-2
DNA: TGTGCCAGCAGCTTAGATGCCGCAGGGTCTTCACCCCTCCACTTT
CDR3: CASSLDAAGSSPLHF

size: few
J: TRBJ2-7
D: .
V: TRBV7-2
DNA: TGTGCCAGCAGCCCCACCCCTTCCACTAGCTCCTACGAGCAGTACTTC
CDR3: CASSPTPSTSSYEQYF

size: .
J: TRBJ2-3
D: .
V: TRBV9
DNA: TGTGCCAGCAGCGTCCTTTCCAGGGAAGATACGCAGTATTTT
CDR3: CASSVLSREDTQYF

size: .
J: TRBJ2-3
D: .
V: TRBV6-5
DNA: TGTGCCAGCAGTTACTCACGGGTCACACACACAGATACGCAGTATTTT
CDR3: CASSYSRVTHTDTQYF

size: .
J: TRBJ2-3
D: TRBD2
V: TRBV6-5
DNA: TGTGCCAGCAGTTACTCCGGACTAGCGAGAGATACGCAGTATTTT
CDR3: CASSYSGLARDTQYF

size: .
J: TRBJ1-6
D: .
V: TRBV6-5
DNA: TGTGCCAGCAGTTTAAGGTCCGATCCCAGGGCCCTCCACTTT
CDR3: CASSLRSDPRALHF

size: few
J: TRBJ2-6
D: .
V: TRBV19
DNA: TGTGCCAGTAGCTTGGGACTTACCTCTGGGGCCAACGTCCTGACTTTC
CDR3: CASSLGLTSGANVLTF

size: .
J: TRBJ2-3
D: .
V: TRBV7-2
DNA: TGTGCCAGCAGCCTCTTAGGGGGGGATTTCACAGATACGCAGTATTTT
CDR3: CASSLLGGDFTDTQYF

size: .
J: TRBJ2-7
D: TRBD1
V: TRBV7-3
DNA: TGTGCCAGCAGCTTGGACAGGGGGTACGAGCAGTACTTC
CDR3: CASSLDRGYEQYF

size: .
J: TRBJ1-5
D: TRBD1
V: TRBV4-1
DNA: TGCGCCAGCAGCCGATCTACCGGGACAGGGGGCAGTCAGCCCCAGCATTTT
CDR3: CASSRSTGTGGSQPQHF

size: .
J: TRBJ1-6
D: .
V: TRBV5-8
DNA: TGTGCCAGCAGCCACGGACAGCTAGATTCACCCCTCCACTTT
CDR3: CASSHGQLDSPLHF

size: .
J: TRBJ1-4
D: TRBD1
V: TRBV18
DNA: TGTGCCAGCTCACCACGGGCAGGGGGCTCTCTTAATGAAAAACTGTTTTTT
CDR3: CASSPRAGGSLNEKLFF

size: once
J: TRBJ2-1
D: TRBD1
V: TRBV29-1
DNA: TGCAGCGTTGTGGGACAGGGAAGGGGTGAGCAGTTCTTC
CDR3: CSVVGQGRGEQFF

size: .
J: TRBJ2-3
D: .
V: TRBV11-3
DNA: TGTGCCAGCAGCTTAGGCCCGCCGGGGTCGGGCACAGATACGCAGTATTTT
CDR3: CASSLGPPGSGTDTQYF

size: .
J: TRBJ2-6
D: .
V: TRBV4-1
DNA: TGCGCCAGCAGCGCAGTGCTCTCTGGGGCCAACGTCCTGACTTTC
CDR3: CASSAVLSGANVLTF

size: .
J: TRBJ1-5
D: .
V: TRBV4-1
DNA: TGCGCCAGCAGCCAAGATAACAATCAGCCCCAGCATTTT
CDR3: CASSQDNNQPQHF

size: .
J: TRBJ2-2
D: .
V: TRBV11-2
DNA: TGTGCCAGCAGCTACACAATAACCGGGGAGCTGTTTTTT
CDR3: CASSYTITGELFF

size: .
J: TRBJ2-5
D: TRBD2
V: TRBV2
DNA: TGTGCCAGCAGTGAACTGAGCGGGGGAATTTCGGGACGGGAGACCCAGTACTTC
CDR3: CASSELSGGISGRETQYF

size: .
J: TRBJ2-3
D: TRBD1
V: TRBV12-3/TRBV12-4
DNA: TGTGCCAGCAGTACGACAGGGAATACGCAGTATTTT
CDR3: CASSTTGNTQYF

size: once
J: TRBJ2-3
D: .
V: TRBV29-1
DNA: TGCAGCTCCTTGGGTCCCTCGGGGACAGATACGCAGTATTTT
CDR3: CSSLGPSGTDTQYF

size: .
J: TRBJ2-7
D: TRBD2
V: TRBV6-5
DNA: TGTGCCAGCAGTTACGGGACTAGACGCGAGCAGTACTTC
CDR3: CASSYGTRREQYF

size: .
J: TRBJ1-1
D: .
V: TRBV2
DNA: TGTGCCAGCAGGTATCGGGTCGGAAGCCTGAACACTGAAGCTTTCTTT
CDR3: CASRYRVGSLNTEAFF

size: .
J: TRBJ2-3
D: .
V: TRBV6-5
DNA: TGTGCCAGCAGTTACAGGGCCTCAGCGGCTACGCAGTATTTT
CDR3: CASSYRASAATQYF

size: .
J: TRBJ1-1
D: .
V: TRBV5-1
DNA: TGCGCCAGCAGCGGACTGACAGGTCTCACTGAAGCTTTCTTT
CDR3: CASSGLTGLTEAFF

size: .
J: TRBJ2-1
D: .
V: TRBV7-9
DNA: TGTGCCAGCAGCTTGGTTGGCAGGGCGTACAATGAGCAGTTCTTC
CDR3: CASSLVGRAYNEQFF

size: .
J: TRBJ2-6
D: TRBD1
V: TRBV5-1
DNA: TGCGCCAGCAGCCGGACAGGGGACTCTGGGGCCAACGTCCTGACTTTC
CDR3: CASSRTGDSGANVLTF

size: .
J: TRBJ1-6
D: .
V: TRBV2
DNA: TGTGCCAGCAGTGAAGGGAGGGCTAGTACTTCACCCCTCCACTTT
CDR3: CASSEGRASTSPLHF

size: .
J: TRBJ2-1
D: .
V: TRBV6-5
DNA: TGTGCCACGGCGGCTAGCAGTGAGCAGTTCTTC
CDR3: CATAASSEQFF

size: once
J: TRBJ1-1
D: .
V: TRBV7-2
DNA: TGTGCCAGCAGCTTCTTAGGGCGGGTCACTGAAGCTTTCTTT
CDR3: CASSFLGRVTEAFF

size: once
J: TRBJ1-2
D: TRBD1
V: TRBV15
DNA: TGTGCCACCAGCAAAGGGACAGGGAATTCATATGGCTACACCTTC
CDR3: CATSKGTGNSYGYTF

size: many
J: TRBJ1-1
D: .
V: TRBV5-4
DNA: TGTGCCAGCAGCCTTACGGCAGGGATGAACACTGAAGCTTTCTTT
CDR3: CASSLTAGMNTEAFF

size: .
J: TRBJ2-7
D: .
V: TRBV29-1
DNA: TGCAGCGTCGCCGGGAGCCAAGAGCAGTACTTC
CDR3: CSVAGSQEQYF

size: once
J: TRBJ2-5
D: TRBD2
V: TRBV10-3
DNA: TGTGCCATCAGTCCCACTAGCGGGGGGAGAGAGACCCAGTACTTC
CDR3: CAISPTSGGRETQYF

size: .
J: TRBJ1-5
D: TRBD1
V: TRBV4-1
DNA: TGCGCCAGCAGTCCGGGACAGGGGGGATTGGGTCAGCCCCAGCATTTT
CDR3: CASSPGQGGLGQPQHF

size: .
J: TRBJ1-1
D: .
V: TRBV25-1
DNA: TGTGCCAGCAGGGACACAGGGTTGAACACTGAAGCTTTCTTT
CDR3: CASRDTGLNTEAFF

size: .
J: TRBJ2-7
D: .
V: TRBV19
DNA: TGTGCCAGTAGTGGCGGGACAGTCAACGAGCAGTACTTC
CDR3: CASSGGTVNEQYF

size: .
J: TRBJ2-1
D: .
V: TRBV19
DNA: TGTGCCAGTAGTATCTCAGGGAATGCAAATGAGCAGTTCTTC
CDR3: CASSISGNANEQFF

size: .
J: TRBJ2-6
D: .
V: TRBV11-2
DNA: TGTGCCAGCAGCTTAGATACTGGGGCCAACGTCCTGACTTTC
CDR3: CASSLDTGANVLTF

size: .
J: TRBJ1-1
D: .
V: TRBV6-5
DNA: TGTGCCAGCAGCGGACAGTCTGAAGCTTTCTTT
CDR3: CASSGQSEAFF

size: .
J: TRBJ2-2
D: .
V: TRBV24-1
DNA: TGTGCCACCAGTGGGGGCCCTAGCGTCACCGGGGAGCTGTTTTTT
CDR3: CATSGGPSVTGELFF

size: once
J: TRBJ1-2
D: TRBD1
V: TRBV6-5
DNA: TGTGCCAGTCAGACAGGGAACTATGGCTACACCTTC
CDR3: CASQTGNYGYTF

size: .
J: TRBJ2-2
D: TRBD2
V: TRBV3-1/TRBV3-2
DNA: TGTGCCAGCAGCCAAATAGCGGGGAGCGGGGAGCTGTTTTTT
CDR3: CASSQIAGSGELFF

size: .
J: TRBJ2-1
D: .
V: TRBV30
DNA: TGTGCCTGGGCTTCTCAGGCTCCGACAGAGCAGTTCTTC
CDR3: CAWASQAPTEQFF